This T cell receptor (beta chain) was documented in a study of blood T cell repertoires in COVID-19. Whole-study context: Samples came from the United States, Italy and Spain, spanning acute and convalescent COVID-19. Sample material is recorded as cDNA or gDNA derived from T cells, B-cell-depleted T cells, or PBMCs.

Adults between roughly 18 and 95 years of age took part from more than 20 US areas. Each participant's cohort was designated according to participant-reported clinical history. The table came from immunoSEQ multiplex PCR; TCRdb's copy has only in-frame clones and leaves some out. The data contain some 500,000 clones, over 75% of them singletons. Trimming took 3 bases from V and 4 from J, leaving 8 bases between them. CDR1 DFQATT and CDR2 SNEGSKA come from the germline V gene (reference sequence). This CDR3 spans 12 amino acids. Sequenced sample: PBMCs or T cells enriched from blood (not recorded which). The source of this sequence is a woman in her thirties or forties who had recovered from COVID-19. The chain carries TRBV20-1 and TRBJ2-3; tentative D call: TRBD1 (5 bases). This chain's CDR3 is CSASPGSDTQYF. CDR3 sequence (DNA): TGCAGTGCTAGTCCAGGGTCAGATACGCAGTATTTT.